The rows below give T cell receptor beta chains drawn from one sample of a study of molecular identifiers for immune sequencing clone quantification. TCRdb re-called the PCR reads through MiXCR, storing one row per CDR3 protein. The sample lists over 550,000 distinct CDR3 sequences, over 25% occurring once. Sequenced material: naive CD8+ T cells from blood, with Jurkat cell RNA spiked in. These receptors all stem from a human donor in good health. Some libraries in this study had Jurkat cell RNA spiked in. Each CDR3 is given with its conserved first and last residue. The D gene is left open where the match is weak. Rows give clone size only sometimes, using once, few, many, or a class for an expanded clone.

v_call: TRBV7-9
clone_size: .
j_call: TRBJ2-2
d_call: TRBD1
cdr3_nt: TGTGCCGAGGGACAGGAGAACACCGGGGAGCTGTTTTTT
cdr3_aa: CAEGQENTGELFF

v_call: TRBV3-1
clone_size: few
j_call: TRBJ2-5
d_call: TRBD2
cdr3_nt: TGTGCCAGCAGCCAAGGACTAGCGGGGGACGAGACCCAGTACTTC
cdr3_aa: CASSQGLAGDETQYF

v_call: TRBV12-3/TRBV12-4
clone_size: many
j_call: TRBJ1-1
d_call: .
cdr3_nt: TGTGCCAGCAGCTGGGACCCGAACACTGAAGCTTTCTTT
cdr3_aa: CASSWDPNTEAFF

v_call: TRBV7-9
clone_size: .
j_call: TRBJ1-5
d_call: .
cdr3_nt: TGTGCCAGCAGCGCAGGGGATTGGTTTGATCAGCCCCAGCATTTT
cdr3_aa: CASSAGDWFDQPQHF

v_call: TRBV5-6
clone_size: .
j_call: TRBJ1-5
d_call: .
cdr3_nt: TGTGCCAGCAGCTTGGCCGGCAGGGTAGACAATCAGCCCCAGCATTTT
cdr3_aa: CASSLAGRVDNQPQHF

v_call: TRBV19
clone_size: many
j_call: TRBJ1-2
d_call: .
cdr3_nt: TGTGCCAGTAGTTACGGTACTAACTATGGCTACACCTTC
cdr3_aa: CASSYGTNYGYTF

v_call: TRBV20-1
clone_size: many
j_call: TRBJ2-5
d_call: .
cdr3_nt: TGCAGTGCTACCGACAGGAGCCAAGAGACCCAGTACTTC
cdr3_aa: CSATDRSQETQYF

v_call: TRBV7-9
clone_size: .
j_call: TRBJ2-7
d_call: .
cdr3_nt: TGTGCCAGCAGCTCAGGGGGGACTTCCCCGGGGGAGCAGTACTTC
cdr3_aa: CASSSGGTSPGEQYF

v_call: TRBV24-1
clone_size: .
j_call: TRBJ2-2
d_call: .
cdr3_nt: TGTCCCACCAGTGCTGGCGGACCGCACACCGGGGAGCTGTTTTTT
cdr3_aa: CPTSAGGPHTGELFF

v_call: TRBV20-1
clone_size: many
j_call: TRBJ1-4
d_call: .
cdr3_nt: TGCAGTGCTAGAGATCAGGGCAGGATCAATGAAAAACTGTTTTTT
cdr3_aa: CSARDQGRINEKLFF

v_call: TRBV7-9
clone_size: once
j_call: TRBJ2-5
d_call: .
cdr3_nt: TGTGCCAGCAGCTTAGTTGAGCCCCAGTACTTC
cdr3_aa: CASSLVEPQYF

v_call: TRBV19
clone_size: .
j_call: TRBJ2-7
d_call: .
cdr3_nt: TGTGCCACCAGGGCAGAGTCCTCCTACGAGCAGTACTTC
cdr3_aa: CATRAESSYEQYF

v_call: TRBV12-3/TRBV12-4
clone_size: few
j_call: TRBJ1-3
d_call: .
cdr3_nt: TGTGCCAGCACTCTATCCGGGGGCGATGGAAACACCATATATTTT
cdr3_aa: CASTLSGGDGNTIYF

v_call: TRBV9
clone_size: few
j_call: TRBJ2-7
d_call: TRBD1
cdr3_nt: TGTGCCAGCAGCGTAGCGGGACAGGGCCATCACGAGCAGTACTTC
cdr3_aa: CASSVAGQGHHEQYF

v_call: TRBV4-2
clone_size: .
j_call: TRBJ2-7
d_call: .
cdr3_nt: TGTGCCAGCAGTCAGGAGGGCCAAACCTACGAGCAGTACTTC
cdr3_aa: CASSQEGQTYEQYF

v_call: TRBV6-2/TRBV6-3
clone_size: .
j_call: TRBJ2-7
d_call: TRBD2
cdr3_nt: TGTGACAGCAGTGAACTAGCGGGGGGCTACGAGCAGTACTTC
cdr3_aa: CDSSELAGGYEQYF

v_call: TRBV4-1
clone_size: .
j_call: TRBJ1-2
d_call: .
cdr3_nt: TGCGCCAGCAGCTCCTCAGTTATACAGAAGCGTGGCTACACCTTC
cdr3_aa: CASSSSVIQKRGYTF